This T cell receptor beta chain originates from a study of T cell repertoires in cytomegalovirus infection. Study conclusions and caveats: The ex vivo response showed dominance by HLA-C-restricted CMV-specific TCR beta clonotypes.

CDR3 length: 15 amino acids. The ends lost 6 bases at V and 10 bases at J; junction bases unmatched: 9. Germline V gene lookup returns CDR1 MDHEN and CDR2 SYDVKM. A single record per CDR3 protein comes from TCRdb applying MiXCR to the reads. The repertoire has a few hundred thousand distinct CDR3 sequences, 8% to 9.5% of them found once; the top ten carry about 3.9%. In this sample, this clonotype turned up a few times. Its target is not known. Material: PBMCs. The genes are TRBV28 and TRBJ2-1; 13 positions match TRBD2. The sequence was obtained from a human donor in good health (CMV status not recorded). Some clones in this sample may be carry-over from other donors' samples. CDR3 sequence reads: CASSRTSGSLGEQFF. In nucleotides, the CDR3 is TGTGCCAGCAGCAGGACTAGCGGGAGTCTGGGGGAGCAGTTCTTC.